This T cell receptor beta chain appears in the sequencing data of a study of OX40 agonist ivuxolimab in advanced cancers. Generated by immunoSEQ multiplex PCR, the TCRdb table keeps only in-frame clones and is missing some. The sample lists 84,000 or so clones; about 89% were seen once. Anyone with autoimmune disease history or systemic immunosuppression was excluded. The CDR3 is 13 amino acids. Germline assignment: CDR1 SGDLS and CDR2 YYNGEE. Trimming removed 4 bases from V and 5 bases from J, with 12 bases in between. This chain joins TRBV9 and TRBJ2-5; D gene ambiguous. This receptor was identified in an adult with an advanced solid tumor such as melanoma, head and neck, liver or kidney cancer. This specimen consisted of CD4+ or CD8+ T cells sorted from blood, obtained in a trial of the OX40 agonist ivuxolimab. The chain's CDR3 is CASSTSGWETQYF. CDR3 sequence (DNA): TGTGCCAGCAGCACCAGTGGGTGGGAGACCCAGTACTTC.